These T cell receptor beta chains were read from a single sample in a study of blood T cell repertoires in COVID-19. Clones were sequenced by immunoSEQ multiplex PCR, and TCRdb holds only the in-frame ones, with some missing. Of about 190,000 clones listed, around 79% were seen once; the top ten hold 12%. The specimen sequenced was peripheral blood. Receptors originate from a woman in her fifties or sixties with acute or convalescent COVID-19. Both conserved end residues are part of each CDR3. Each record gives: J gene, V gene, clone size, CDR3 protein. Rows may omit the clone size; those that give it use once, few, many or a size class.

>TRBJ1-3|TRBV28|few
CASSPPGQYFSGNTIYF
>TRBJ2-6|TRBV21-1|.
CASLPRGANVLTF
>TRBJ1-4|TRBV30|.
CAWSSGGNEKLFF
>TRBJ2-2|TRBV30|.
CAWGRDRVNTGELFF
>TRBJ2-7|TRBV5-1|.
CASSWNEQGGSYEQYF
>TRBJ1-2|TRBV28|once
CASSFWSGQGVGDRGYTF
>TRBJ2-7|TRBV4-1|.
CASSQERTGRSYEQYF
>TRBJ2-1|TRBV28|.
CASSLVAGGYNEQFF
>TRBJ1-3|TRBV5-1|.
CASRLDNSGNTIYF
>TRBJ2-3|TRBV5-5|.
CASRVKQGAGTDTQYF
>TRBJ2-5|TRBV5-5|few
CASSLRGGGQETQYF
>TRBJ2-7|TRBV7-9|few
CASSPLRGTGGHEQYF
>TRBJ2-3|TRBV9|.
CASSASRAIDTQYF
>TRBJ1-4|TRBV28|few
CASSFIGNAEKLFF
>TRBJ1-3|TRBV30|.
CAWTPSGENTIYF
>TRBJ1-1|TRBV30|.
CAWSVHSPGSTEAFF
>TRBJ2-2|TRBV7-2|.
CASSSRQGSTGELFF